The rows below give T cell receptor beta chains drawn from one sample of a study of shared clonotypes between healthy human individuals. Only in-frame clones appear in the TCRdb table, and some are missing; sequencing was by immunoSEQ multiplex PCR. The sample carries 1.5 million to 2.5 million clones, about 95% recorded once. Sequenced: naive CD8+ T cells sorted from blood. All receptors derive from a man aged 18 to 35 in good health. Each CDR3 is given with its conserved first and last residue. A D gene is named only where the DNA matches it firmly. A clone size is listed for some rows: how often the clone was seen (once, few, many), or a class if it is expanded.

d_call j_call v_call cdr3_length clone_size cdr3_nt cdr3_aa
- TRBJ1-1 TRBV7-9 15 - TGTGCCAGCAGCACGGGCCCGGGGGTGCACACTGAAGCTTTCTTT CASSTGPGVHTEAFF
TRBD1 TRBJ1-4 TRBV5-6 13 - TGTGCCAGCAGCTCCGACAGGGGTGAAAAACTGTTTTTT CASSSDRGEKLFF
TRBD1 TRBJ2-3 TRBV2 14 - TGTGCCAGCGAGGACAGGGAAAGGCCAGATACGCAGTATTTT CASEDRERPDTQYF
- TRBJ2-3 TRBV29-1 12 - TGCAGCGTTGTAAGCAGGGCAGATACGCAGTATTTT CSVVSRADTQYF
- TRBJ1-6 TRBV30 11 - TGTGCCTGGGGCCCAGATTCACCCCTCCACTTT CAWGPDSPLHF
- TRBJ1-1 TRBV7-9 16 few TGTGCCAGCAGCTTAGAGCAGGGAGGGATGAACACTGAAGCTTTCTTT CASSLEQGGMNTEAFF
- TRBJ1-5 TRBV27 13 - TGTGCCAGCAGTTTAGGAGAGAATCAGCCCCAGCATTTT CASSLGENQPQHF
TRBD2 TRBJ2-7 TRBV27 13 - TGTGCCAGCGCCCCGGGGGGGCACTACGAGCAGTACTTC CASAPGGHYEQYF
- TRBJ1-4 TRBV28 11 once TGTGCCAGCAGTTCCAGGGTTAAACTGTTTTTT CASSSRVKLFF
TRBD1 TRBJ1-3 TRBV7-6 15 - TGTGCCAGCAGCCGGGACAGGAGCTCTGGAAACACCATATATTTT CASSRDRSSGNTIYF
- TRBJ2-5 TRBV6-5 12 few TGTGCCAGCAGTTACTCGCGGGAGACCCAGTACTTC CASSYSRETQYF
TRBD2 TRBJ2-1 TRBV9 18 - TGTGCCAGCAGCGTAGATGTAGGGTGGGTAGCGGGGGAGAATGAGCAGTTCTTC CASSVDVGWVAGENEQFF
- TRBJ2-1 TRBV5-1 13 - TGCGCCAGCAGCTTGGTACTGGACTCCGAGCAGTTCTTC CASSLVLDSEQFF
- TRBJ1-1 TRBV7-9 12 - TGTGCCAGCAGCTTTGGGGACGGTCAGTCTTTCTTT CASSFGDGQSFF
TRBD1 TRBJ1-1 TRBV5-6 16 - TGTGCCAGCAGCCCCCCAGGGGGTGGGGGGGGCACTGAAGCTTTCTTT CASSPPGGGGGTEAFF
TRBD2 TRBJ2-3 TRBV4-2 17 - TGTGCCAGCAGCCAAGATTCGCTAGCGGGGGGGCCTGGGACGCAGTATTTT CASSQDSLAGGPGTQYF
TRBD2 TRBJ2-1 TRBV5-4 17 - TGTGCCAGCAGATGGAGGTTAGCGGGGGACTCCTACAATGAGCAGTTCTTC CASRWRLAGDSYNEQFF
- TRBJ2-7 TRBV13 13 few TGTGCCAGCAGCTTAGTATCCAGCTACGAGCAGTACTTC CASSLVSSYEQYF
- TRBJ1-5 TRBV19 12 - TGTGCCAGTACAGATGGCAATCAGCCCCAGCATTTT CASTDGNQPQHF
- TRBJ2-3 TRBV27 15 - TGTGCCAGCAGTTCCCTGGGGGCGCAAAGAGATACGCAGTATTTT CASSSLGAQRDTQYF
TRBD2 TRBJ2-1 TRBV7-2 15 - TGTGCCAGCAGCTTAGACGTTATAGCGGGAGATGAGCAGTTCTTC CASSLDVIAGDEQFF
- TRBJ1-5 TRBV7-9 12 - TGTGCCAGCAGTACAAGCAATCAGCCCCAGCATTTT CASSTSNQPQHF
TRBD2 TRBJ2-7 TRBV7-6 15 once TGTGCCAGCAGCTTCACGGGCGGGGGGGCGGACGAGCAGTACTTC CASSFTGGGADEQYF
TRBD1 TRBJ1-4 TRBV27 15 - TGTGCCAGCAGTTTGGGACAGGGGGCTGGTGAAAAACTGTTTTTT CASSLGQGAGEKLFF
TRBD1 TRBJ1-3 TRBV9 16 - TGTGCCAGCAGCGTAGAGAGGGGGCTAGTTGGAAACACCATATATTTT CASSVERGLVGNTIYF
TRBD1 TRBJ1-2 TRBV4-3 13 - TGCGCCAGCAGCCTGGGACAGGGCTCTTTCTACACCTTC CASSLGQGSFYTF
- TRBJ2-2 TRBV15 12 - TGTGCCACCAGCAGAGACACCGGGGAGCTGTTTTTT CATSRDTGELFF
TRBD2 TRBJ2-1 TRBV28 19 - TGTGCCAGCAGTCCCCCTTTCCTGCCCCTAGCGGAGGCCCACAATGAGCAGTTCTTC CASSPPFLPLAEAHNEQFF
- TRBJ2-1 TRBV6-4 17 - TGTGCCAGCAGCCCCCCCATGGGGGAGAAGAGCTACAATGAGCAGTTCTTC CASSPPMGEKSYNEQFF
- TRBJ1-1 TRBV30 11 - TGTGCCTGGAGTGAGGGTTTTGAAGCTTTCTTT CAWSEGFEAFF
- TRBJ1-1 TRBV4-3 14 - TGCGCCAGCAGCCAAGATTTGGCAGCGGCTGAAGCTTTCTTT CASSQDLAAAEAFF
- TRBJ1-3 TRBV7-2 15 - TGTGCCAGCAGCCGGACGGTTCTCTCTGGAAACACCATATATTTT CASSRTVLSGNTIYF
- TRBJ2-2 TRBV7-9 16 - TGTGCCAGCAGCTTAAGTTGGGACGGGAACACCGGGGAGCTGTTTTTT CASSLSWDGNTGELFF
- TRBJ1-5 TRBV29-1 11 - TGCAGCGTTCTCTCGGGGGGAAGACAGCATTTT CSVLSGGRQHF
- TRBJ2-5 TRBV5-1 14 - TGCGCCAGCAGCTTGGAGACTAGACAAGAGACCCAGTACTTC CASSLETRQETQYF
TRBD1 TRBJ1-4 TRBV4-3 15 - TGCGCCAGCAGCCCCTCCGGGACAGAGAATGAAAAACTGTTTTTT CASSPSGTENEKLFF
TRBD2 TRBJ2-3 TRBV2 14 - TGTGCCAGCAGTCCGGCGGGGGGCGCAGATACGCAGTATTTT CASSPAGGADTQYF
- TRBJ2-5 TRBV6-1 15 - TGTGCCAGCAGTTGGGTCGCGGCTACCCAAGAGACCCAGTACTTC CASSWVAATQETQYF
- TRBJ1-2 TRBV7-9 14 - TGTGCCAGCAGCTTAGGGGCCCAGGTCTATGGCTACACCTTC CASSLGAQVYGYTF
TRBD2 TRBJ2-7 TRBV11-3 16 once TGTGCCAGCAGCTCCCGGCTAGCGGGAGGGAATGGCGAGCAGTACTTC CASSSRLAGGNGEQYF
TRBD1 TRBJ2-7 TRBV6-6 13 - TGTGCCAGCAGTATTACAGGGGGCTACGAGCAGTACTTC CASSITGGYEQYF
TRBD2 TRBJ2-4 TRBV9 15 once TGTGCCAGCAGCGTAGACGAGCGGGAGGGCCACCGTCTGGACTTC CASSVDEREGHRLDF
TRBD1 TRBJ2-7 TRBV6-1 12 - TGTGCCAGCAGACCAGGGGGTTACGAGCAGTACTTC CASRPGGYEQYF
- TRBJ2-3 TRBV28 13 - TGTGCCAGCAGTTACAGGGTGTCAGATACGCAGTATTTT CASSYRVSDTQYF
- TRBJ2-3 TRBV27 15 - TGTGCCAGCAGGGGGGATGGGACTAGCACAGATACGCAGTATTTT CASRGDGTSTDTQYF
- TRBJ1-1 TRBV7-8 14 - TGTGCCAGCAGCCCCGTCTTGGGGGGAACTGAAGCTTTCTTT CASSPVLGGTEAFF
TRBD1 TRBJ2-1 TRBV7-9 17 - TGTGCCAGCAGCTCAACATTAGGGACAGGGTTTTACAATGAGCAGTTCTTC CASSSTLGTGFYNEQFF
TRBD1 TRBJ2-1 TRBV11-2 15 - TGTGCCAGCAGTCTTACGACGGGACAGGCCAATGAGCAGTTCTTC CASSLTTGQANEQFF
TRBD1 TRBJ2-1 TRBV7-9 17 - TGTGCCAGCAGCACTGGACAGGGGGGAGTTTCGGACAATGAGCAGTTCTTC CASSTGQGGVSDNEQFF
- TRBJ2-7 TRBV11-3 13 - TGTGCCAGCAGCTATGGAGTAGGGTACGAGCAGTACTTC CASSYGVGYEQYF